This T cell receptor beta chain originates from a study of control samples from healthy donors and cancer patients. CDR1 and CDR2 from the germline V gene are SEHNR and FQNEAQ (reference sequence). CDR3 length: 12 residues. The germline V and J ends were trimmed by 4 bases and 2 bases, with 0 bases remaining between them. TCRdb's copy holds only in-frame clones and misses some; the assay was immunoSEQ multiplex PCR. The sample carries 130,000 or so clones, around 86% recorded once. The V and J genes are TRBV7-9 and TRBJ2-6, with unresolved D. The material sequenced was blood. This TCR was sampled from a man aged 35 to 55 in good health. The CDR3 DNA is TGTGCCAGCAGCTCTGGGGCCAACGTCCTGACTTTC. It translates to CASSSGANVLTF.